This is a list of T cell receptor beta chains from one sample in a study of T cells in Graves' hyperthyroidism and ophthalmopathy. TCRdb reprocessed the multiplex PCR reads with MiXCR, giving one entry per CDR3 protein. The sample contains under 700,000 distinct CDR3 sequences, around 15% of which appear only once. Sequencing input: blood. The receptors derive from a woman aged 18 to 35 with Graves' hyperthyroidism. The conserved cysteine and the conserved F or W are not part of the CDR3 here.

TRBJ1-6 | TRBV12-3/TRBV12-4 | ASKLGNSPLH
TRBJ1-5 | TRBV28 | ASSNQPQH
TRBJ1-1 | TRBV5-5 | ASSFSLGQMNTEAF
TRBJ2-7 | TRBV7-2 | ASNQDSASWDEQY
TRBJ2-7 | TRBV4-2 | ASSQGSSRALYEQY
TRBJ2-2 | TRBV2 | ASLNPGGVLGELF
TRBJ2-3 | TRBV5-4 | ASSLRQGKDTQY
TRBJ1-6 | TRBV5-1 | ASSALRDTSPLH
TRBJ1-2 | TRBV5-6 | ASSILQGNYGYT
TRBJ1-1 | TRBV16 | ASSPTVPEVNTEAF
TRBJ1-6 | TRBV9 | ASSVGTGGNSPLH
TRBJ2-1 | TRBV5-4 | ASSLDRGAEQF
TRBJ2-1 | TRBV9 | ASSVGEGNEQF
TRBJ1-1 | TRBV20-1 | SATNPGTEAF
TRBJ1-2 | TRBV5-5 | ASSLVTGGYGYT
TRBJ1-3 | TRBV30 | AWSTGQGAQGNTIY
TRBJ2-1 | TRBV20-1 | SASFGLAGEQF
TRBJ2-7 | TRBV18 | ASSGGPSEQY
TRBJ2-2 | TRBV5-1 | ASSLFAGVNTGELF
TRBJ1-1 | TRBV19 | ASSIYGGVFMNTEAF
TRBJ2-3 | TRBV7-2 | ASRPGLAPAGTQY
TRBJ2-1 | TRBV7-8 | ASSLDRGNNEQF
TRBJ2-3 | TRBV3-1 | ASSQDRGDTQY
TRBJ1-4 | TRBV3-1 | ASSQGDEANEKLF
TRBJ2-7 | TRBV5-1 | ASSFAGGSSYEQY
TRBJ1-1 | TRBV11-3 | ASSLVRYTEAF
TRBJ2-7 | TRBV7-2 | ASSLVGQASYEQY
TRBJ2-4 | TRBV7-2 | ASSPSLAKNIQY
TRBJ1-1 | TRBV10-2 | ASSPDRSGTEAF
TRBJ2-2 | TRBV3-1 | ASSRTVTGELF
TRBJ1-5 | TRBV2 | ASSEWGGQPQH
TRBJ1-5 | TRBV15 | ATSSGQANQPQH
TRBJ2-7 | TRBV20-1 | SASNPAGSYEQY
TRBJ1-5 | TRBV2 | ASSVETDSPNQPQH
TRBJ1-1 | TRBV27 | ASSLSAGVNTEAF
TRBJ2-7 | TRBV7-9 | ASMGEDRGLYEQY
TRBJ1-1 | TRBV6-5 | ASSYSTGGRSSTEAF
TRBJ2-7 | TRBV30 | AWKTSGRSYEQY
TRBJ2-7 | TRBV2 | ASSPVPALEQY
TRBJ2-7 | TRBV6-1 | ASTLSGRPYEQY